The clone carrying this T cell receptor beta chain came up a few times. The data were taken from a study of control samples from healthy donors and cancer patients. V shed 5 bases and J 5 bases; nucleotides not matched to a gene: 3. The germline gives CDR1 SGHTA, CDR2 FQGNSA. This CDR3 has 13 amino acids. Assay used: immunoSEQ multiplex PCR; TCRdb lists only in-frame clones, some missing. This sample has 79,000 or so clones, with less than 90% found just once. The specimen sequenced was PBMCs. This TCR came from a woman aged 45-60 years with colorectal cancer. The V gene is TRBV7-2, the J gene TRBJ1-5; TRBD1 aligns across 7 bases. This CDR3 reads CASSPDRYQPQHF. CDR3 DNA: TGTGCCAGCAGCCCGGACAGGTATCAGCCCCAGCATTTT.